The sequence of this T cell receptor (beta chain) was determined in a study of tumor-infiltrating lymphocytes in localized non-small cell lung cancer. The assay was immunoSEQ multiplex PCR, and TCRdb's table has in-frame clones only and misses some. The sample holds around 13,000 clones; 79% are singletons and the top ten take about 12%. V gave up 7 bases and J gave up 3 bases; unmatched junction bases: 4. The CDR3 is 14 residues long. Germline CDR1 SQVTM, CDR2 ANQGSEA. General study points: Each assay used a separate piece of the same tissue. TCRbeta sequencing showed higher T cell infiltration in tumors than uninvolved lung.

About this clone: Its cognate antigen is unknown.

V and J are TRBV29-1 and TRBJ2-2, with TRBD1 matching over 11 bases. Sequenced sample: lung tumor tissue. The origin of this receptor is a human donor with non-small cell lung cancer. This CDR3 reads CSGRGQGDTGELFF. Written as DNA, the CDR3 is TGCAGCGGGCGGGGACAGGGGGACACCGGGGAGCTGTTTTTT.